Shown below are 14 T cell receptor beta chains from a single sample sequenced in a study of T cells in Graves' hyperthyroidism and ophthalmopathy. TCR beta CDR3 region amplification was performed from RNA transcripts. With the HTBI primer set, the TCR CDR3 went through a first round of RT-PCR. MiXCR, run by TCRdb on the multiplex PCR reads, gives a single entry per CDR3 protein. The table lists approximately 400,000 distinct CDR3 sequences, more than 12% of them singletons, with roughly a fifth in the top ten. The source material was blood. These receptors came from a woman between 25 and 40 years old with Graves' ophthalmopathy.

This clonotype was picked up many times. The J gene is TRBJ2-2, the V gene TRBV12-3 or TRBV12-4, with unresolved D. The CDR3 is 12 residues long. Deletions cut 5 bases from V and 7 bases from J, with 8 bases between. The CDR3 DNA reads as TGTGCCAGCAGTCAGGCCCGCGGGGAGCTGTTTTTT. It encodes CASSQARGELFF.

The table lists this clonotype with many counts. The gene calls are TRBV30 and TRBJ2-5; TRBD2 aligns across 8 bases. Germline V gene sequence: CDR1 GTSNPN, CDR2 SVGIG (reference sequence). J gave up 7 bases and V 2 bases, and 18 bases lay outside the gene matches. This CDR3 comprises 17 residues. This chain's CDR3 is CAWSLIGGGLVKVTQYF. The CDR3 DNA sequence: TGTGCCTGGAGTCTTATCGGGGGGGGACTCGTGAAAGTGACCCAGTACTTC. Full variable domain (missing parts from reference TRBV30 and TRBJ2-5): SQTIHQWPATLVQPVGSPLSLECTVEGTSNPNLYWYRQAAGRGLQLLFYSVGIGQISSEVPQNLSASRPQDRQFILSSKKLLLSDSGFYLCAWSLIGGGLVKVTQYFGPGTRLLVL.

This clonotype has ten or more counts. This chain links TRBV7-3 with TRBJ2-1; D call uncertain. Germline lookup yields CDR1 SGHTA and CDR2 FQGTGA. The V and J ends lost 1 base and 4 bases respectively, with 8 bases between them. The CDR3 loop spans 14 amino acids. CDR3 sequence (DNA): TGTGCCAGCAGCTTAATCCTCAGTTACAATGAGCAGTTCTTC. Translating it yields CASSLILSYNEQFF.

The V and J genes are TRBV6-2 or TRBV6-3 and TRBJ2-7, with 10 bases aligning to TRBD2. Germline V gene sequence: CDR1 MNHEY, CDR2 SVGEGT. J gave up 7 bases and V 2 bases, and 8 bases lay outside the gene matches. CDR3 length equals 15 residues. The CDR3 DNA reads as TGTGCCAGCAGTTACGTTTCTAGCGGGGGTCGGGAGCAGTACTTC. This sequence encodes CASSYVSSGGREQYF.

Of note for this clonotype: A junction boundary mismatches the germline segment, possibly from a read error. V and J are TRBV19 and TRBJ2-2, with D tentatively TRBD2 (5 bases). Germline V CDR1 and CDR2: LNHDA, SQIVND (reference sequence). This CDR3 region has 18 residues. CDR3 in DNA: TGTGCCAGTAACTCGGCCAGGAAAGCGGCACAGAACACCGGGGAGCTGCTTTTT. Translated, it gives CASNSARKAAQNTGELLF.

This clonotype was counted many times. The chain combines TRBV20-1 with TRBJ2-7; the D gene is possibly TRBD1 (6 bases). V was clipped by 0 bases and J by 3 bases, with 9 bases between them. CDR1 and CDR2 (germline): DFQATT, SNEGSKA (reference sequence). The CDR3 has 13 amino acids. This CDR3 reads CSARDQGIYEQYF. CDR3 DNA sequence: TGCAGTGCTAGAGATCAGGGGATCTACGAGCAGTACTTC.

The chain is built from TRBV6-2 or TRBV6-3 and TRBJ2-7; TRBD2 matches 12 bases. V lost 8 bases to trimming and J lost 4 bases; unmatched junction nucleotides: 9. Germline CDR1 and CDR2: MNHEY and SVGEGT. The CDR3 contains 15 residues. This CDR3 reads CASARLAGGSYEQYF. CDR3 bases: TGTGCCAGCGCCCGGCTAGCGGGGGGGAGTTACGAGCAGTACTTC.

This clonotype was detected many times. The chain combines TRBV7-2 with TRBJ2-1; 8 nucleotides line up with TRBD2. Unmatched junction bases numbered 8, after V lost 3 bases and J lost 7 bases. The CDR3 length is 15 residues. CDR1 and CDR2 (germline): SGHTA, FQGNSA. CDR3 amino acids: CASSFVGGAGNEQFF. The CDR3 nucleotides are TGTGCCAGCAGCTTTGTCGGGGGGGCAGGTAATGAGCAGTTCTTC.

This clonotype was observed a handful of times. This rearrangement joins TRBV13 to TRBJ1-1, with 8 bases aligning to TRBD1. Trimming cost V 5 bases and J 1 base; bases outside gene matches: 9. The CDR3 is 16 amino acids. Germline V gene lookup returns CDR1 PRHDT and CDR2 FYEKMQ (reference sequence). In nucleotides, the CDR3 is TGTGCCAGCAGCCCCGTGCAGGGGGCGGGGAACACTGAAGCTTTCTTT. Its translation: CASSPVQGAGNTEAFF.

This clonotype came up many times. The chain uses TRBV6-2 or TRBV6-3 and TRBJ2-3, with D perhaps matching TRBD2 (5 bases). The CDR3 runs 22 residues. Trimming left V 2 bases short and J 0 bases short, with 30 bases between. CDR1 and CDR2 from the germline V gene are MNHEY and SVGEGT. The CDR3 region has the DNA TGTGCCAGCAGTTACCCTTGGGATGAGGGTCGACCTCCCCCCTCTAGCACAGATACGCAGTATTTT. This sequence encodes CASSYPWDEGRPPPSSTDTQYF.

This clonotype was recorded many times. This chain connects TRBV18 to TRBJ1-1; D unclear. The ends were cut back, 6 bases at V and 5 bases at J, with 13 bases in the middle. Germline assignment: CDR1 KGHSH and CDR2 LQKENI. The CDR3 extends over 13 amino acids. CDR3 residues: CASSNLPGTEAFF. DNA for the CDR3: TGTGCCAGCTCGAACTTACCGGGTACTGAAGCTTTCTTT.

This clonotype was recorded many times. This chain joins TRBV28 and TRBJ1-1; no firm D call. Trimming shortened V by 6 bases and J by 0 bases, and 14 bases separated the two germline ends. The CDR3 is made up of 15 amino acids. Germline V gene lookup returns CDR1 MDHEN and CDR2 SYDVKM. Here the CDR3 reads CASSRGMVLNTEAFF. In DNA, the CDR3 is TGTGCCAGCAGCCGGGGTATGGTCCTGAACACTGAAGCTTTCTTT. Variable domain in full (rest from reference TRBV28 and TRBJ1-1): DVKVTQSSRYLVKRTGEKVFLECVQDMDHENMFWYRQDPGLGLRLIYFSYDVKMKEKGDIPEGYSVSREKKERFSLILESASTNQTSMYLCASSRGMVLNTEAFFGQGTRLTVV.

The sample holds many counts of this clonotype. This sequence joins TRBV5-1 and TRBJ2-3; 13 bases agree with TRBD2. This CDR3 has 15 amino acids. With 3 bases clipped from V and 3 bases from J, the junction kept 1 base outside the gene matches. Germline values: CDR1 SGHRS, CDR2 YFSETQ. The CDR3 reads CASSSGLAGTDTQYF. In DNA form, the CDR3 reads TGCGCCAGCAGCTCGGGACTAGCGGGGACAGATACGCAGTATTTT. Complete variable domain (other parts from reference TRBV5-1 and TRBJ2-3): KAGVTQTPRYLIKTRGQQVTLSCSPISGHRSVSWYQQTPGQGLQFLFEYFSETQRNKGNFPGRFSGRQFSNSRSEMNVSTLELGDSALYLCASSSGLAGTDTQYFGPGTRLTVL.

The chain uses TRBV6-2 or TRBV6-3 and TRBJ2-3; possibly TRBD1 or TRBD2 for D (5 bases each). Germline lookup yields CDR1 MNHEY and CDR2 SVGEGT. The CDR3 is 16 residues long. Trimming shortened V by 6 bases and J by 0 bases, and 16 bases separated the two germline ends. The CDR3 region is CASRAIRGPSTDTQYF. In nucleotides, the CDR3 is TGTGCCAGCAGGGCAATTCGGGGACCGAGCACAGATACGCAGTATTTT.